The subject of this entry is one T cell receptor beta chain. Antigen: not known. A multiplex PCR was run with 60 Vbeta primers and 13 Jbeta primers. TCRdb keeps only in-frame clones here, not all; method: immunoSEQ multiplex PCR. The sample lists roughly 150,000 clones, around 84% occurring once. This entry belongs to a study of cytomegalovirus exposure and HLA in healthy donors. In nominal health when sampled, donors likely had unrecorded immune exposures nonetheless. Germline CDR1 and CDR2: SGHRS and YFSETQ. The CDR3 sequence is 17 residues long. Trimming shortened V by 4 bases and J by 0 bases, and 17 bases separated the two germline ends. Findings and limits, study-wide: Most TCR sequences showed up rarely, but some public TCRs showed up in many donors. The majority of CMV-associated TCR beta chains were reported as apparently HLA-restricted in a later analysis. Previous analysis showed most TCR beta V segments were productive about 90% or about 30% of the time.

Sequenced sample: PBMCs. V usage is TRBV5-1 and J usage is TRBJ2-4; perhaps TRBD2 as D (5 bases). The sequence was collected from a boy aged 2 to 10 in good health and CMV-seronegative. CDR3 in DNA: TGCGCCAGCAGCCCCGGACCCACCAGCGGAGCCAAAAACATTCAGTACTTC. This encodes CASSPGPTSGAKNIQYF.